The 19 T cell receptor beta chains below were found in one sample sequenced in a study of T-cell memory formation after mild COVID-19 (TCRdb year 2021). Preparation of the library involved 5' RACE. Data came from an Illumina NovaSeq 6000. TCRdb's own reprocessing of the public reads used fastp at Q25 and MiXCR and kept productive beta chains. Every distinct CDR3 protein forms one entry, paired with its most common genes and DNA. Within this sample are under 400,000 distinct CDR3 sequences, with about 21% of them counted one time only. The ten largest make up around 13% of the sample. Sequencing was performed on PBMCs or a T cell subset sorted from them (not recorded which). All receptors derive from an adult woman who had mild COVID-19 (a few samples of this study predate the infection). The sample titles of this study are shuffled in the database, so cell type and time point are left out; the donor was told from shared clones.

The chain is built from TRBV7-9 and TRBJ2-5, with 7 bases identical to TRBD1. This CDR3 is 16 amino acids long. The germline V gene encodes CDR1 SEHNR and CDR2 FQNEAQ (reference sequence). After removal of 5 bases from V and 0 bases from J, the junction contained 9 bases not matched to a gene. The CDR3 nucleotides read TGTGCCAGCAGCCCCACAGGGGCCGTCGACCAAGAGACCCAGTACTTC. This codes for CASSPTGAVDQETQYF.

The chain combines TRBV2 with TRBJ1-1; D is uncertain. V lost 4 bases and J lost 6, with 12 bases in between. The CDR3 is 13 residues long. CDR1 and CDR2 from the germline V gene are SNHLY and FYNNEI. CDR3 sequence: CASSASVRPEAFF. DNA of the CDR3: TGTGCCAGCAGTGCCTCCGTGAGGCCTGAAGCTTTCTTT.

Only a few counts were recorded for this clonotype. This rearrangement joins TRBV12-3 or TRBV12-4 to TRBJ2-3; 9 positions agree with TRBD2. The J segment lost 0 bases and the V segment lost 5 bases, leaving 6 bases of the junction unmatched. This CDR3 has 16 residues. CDR3 protein: CASSPVSGSSTDTQYF. CDR3 DNA sequence: TGTGCCAGCAGTCCGGTTAGCGGGAGTAGCACAGATACGCAGTATTTT.

This clonotype was observed a handful of times. The gene calls are TRBV4-2 and TRBJ1-1; D not certain. CDR3 length: 15 amino acids. CDR1 is LGHNA and CDR2 is YNFKEQ in the germline V gene. V was clipped by 0 bases and J by 2 bases, with 10 bases between them. CDR3 coding DNA: TGTGCCAGCAGCCAAGATGAAGGATTTAACACTGAAGCTTTCTTT. This codes for CASSQDEGFNTEAFF.

This clonotype was seen more than once but under ten times. V is TRBV5-1 and J is TRBJ1-1, with a tentative D call TRBD1 (6 bases). Per the germline V gene, CDR1 is SGHRS and CDR2 is YFSETQ. The CDR3 has 12 residues. The V and J ends lost 3 bases and 11 bases respectively, with 14 bases between them. The CDR3 DNA follows: TGCGCCAGCAGCTCGGAGAGGGGGTTCGCTTTCTTT. Translation: CASSSERGFAFF.

The chain uses TRBV12-3 or TRBV12-4 and TRBJ2-1; 13 nucleotides match TRBD2. The CDR3 extends over 13 amino acids. Trimming cost V 9 bases and J 7 bases; bases outside gene matches: 3. The CDR3 loop reads CARTSGGANEQFF. The DNA for the CDR3 is TGTGCCAGAACTAGCGGGGGGGCTAATGAGCAGTTCTTC.

This rearrangement joins TRBV7-9 to TRBJ2-1, with 7 positions matching TRBD1. The germline V gene encodes CDR1 SEHNR and CDR2 FQNEAQ (reference sequence). The ends lost 5 bases at V and 10 bases at J; junction bases unmatched: 5. The CDR3 has 12 residues. CDR3 DNA sequence: TGTGCCAGCAGCCAGACAGGGCACGAGCAGTTCTTC. Its translation is CASSQTGHEQFF.

This chain links TRBV7-2 with TRBJ2-1; maybe TRBD2 (6 bases). The CDR3 is 15 amino acids. Per the germline V gene, CDR1 is SGHTA and CDR2 is FQGNSA. Between the trimmed V and J ends, which lost 2 bases and 4 bases, there was a span of 12 bases. The CDR3 DNA is TGTGCCAGCAGCTTAACTAGCTTGGGTTACAATGAGCAGTTCTTC. This translates into CASSLTSLGYNEQFF. Variable domain in full (rest from reference TRBV7-2 and TRBJ2-1): GAGVSQSPSNKVTEKGKDVELRCDPISGHTALYWYRQSLGQGLEFLIYFQGNSAPDKSGLPSDRFSAERTGGSVSTLTIQRTQQEDSAVYLCASSLTSLGYNEQFFGPGTRLTVL.

This rearrangement joins TRBV7-2 to TRBJ1-2; D might be TRBD1 (5 bases). CDR3 length: 15 residues. Germline V gene lookup returns CDR1 SGHTA and CDR2 FQGNSA. Trimming took off 0 bases at V and 4 bases at J, with 12 bases between the two ends. CDR3 residues: CASSLAGDPIYGYTF. The CDR3 nucleotides read TGTGCCAGCAGCTTAGCAGGGGACCCCATCTATGGCTACACCTTC.

The gene calls are TRBV6-5 and TRBJ1-4; 7 bases match TRBD1. Per germline, CDR1 MNHEY and CDR2 SVGAGI. The CDR3 runs to 12 residues. V trimming: 4 bases; J trimming: 11 bases; junction bases outside the gene matches: 4. DNA for the CDR3: TGTGCCAGCAGTTCAGAACAGGGGAAACTGTTTTTT. This translates into CASSSEQGKLFF.

This clonotype was seen only a few times. The chain employs TRBV28 and TRBJ2-6; no clear D gene. The germline CDR1 and CDR2 sequences are MDHEN and SYDVKM. The CDR3 spans 17 residues. V dropped 6 bases and J dropped 0 bases, with 15 bases sitting between them. The chain's CDR3 is CASRGTPYSSGANVLTF. CDR3 nucleotide sequence: TGTGCCAGCAGGGGCACCCCTTACTCCTCTGGGGCCAACGTCCTGACTTTC.

This clonotype was recorded a few times. The V call is TRBV5-1, the J call TRBJ2-1, with 15 bases that match TRBD2. The CDR3 covers 14 residues. The germline V gene has CDR1 SGHRS and CDR2 YFSETQ. Losses at the gene ends were 5 bases for V and 7 bases for J; bases not matched to a gene: 1. CDR3 residues: CASSGTSGGNEQFF. The CDR3 bases are TGCGCCAGCAGTGGGACTAGCGGGGGGAATGAGCAGTTCTTC.

This chain connects TRBV20-1 to TRBJ1-5, with TRBD1 matching over 12 bases. Germline-derived CDR1 and CDR2 are DFQATT and SNEGSKA (reference sequence). CDR3 size: 18 residues. With V trimmed by 5 bases and J by 2 bases, 13 bases remained unmatched. CDR3 region: CSASRDRGPAGGNQPQHF. The CDR3 DNA is TGCAGTGCTTCCCGGGACAGGGGGCCCGCAGGCGGCAATCAGCCCCAGCATTTT.

This clonotype was counted between two and nine times. V is TRBV12-3 or TRBV12-4 and J is TRBJ2-2; D possibly corresponds to TRBD1 (6 bases). The CDR3 loop spans 15 amino acids. V shed 6 bases and J shed 1 base, with 12 bases lying between them. The CDR3, as DNA: TGTGCCAGCAGACCCGAGGACAGGAACACCGGGGAGCTGTTTTTT. It specifies CASRPEDRNTGELFF.

The CDR3 loop is CASRLGHNTEAFF. CDR3 nucleotides: TGTGCCAGCAGACTAGGACATAACACTGAAGCTTTCTTT. This sequence joins TRBV2 and TRBJ1-1, with D possibly matching TRBD1 (5 bases). V was pared by 6 bases and J by 2 bases, with 10 bases between. The CDR3 contains 13 residues. Germline assignment: CDR1 SNHLY and CDR2 FYNNEI.

The chain recombines TRBV3-1 with TRBJ2-7; D possibly corresponds to TRBD1 (6 bases). The V end lost 4 bases, the J end lost 2 bases, and 9 bases lay between the germline ends. Germline V gives CDR1 LGHDT, CDR2 YNNKEL (reference sequence). The CDR3 loop spans 13 amino acids. The CDR3: CASSPGHPYEQYF. CDR3 in DNA: TGTGCCAGCAGCCCGGGACACCCCTACGAGCAGTACTTC.

This chain connects TRBV5-1 to TRBJ1-3; D is uncertain. The germline V gene has CDR1 SGHRS and CDR2 YFSETQ. V gave up 4 bases and J gave up 1 base, with 9 bases separating them. The CDR3 length is 14 residues. This CDR3 is CASSKEVSGNTIYF. The CDR3 DNA is TGCGCCAGCAGCAAGGAAGTGTCTGGAAACACCATATATTTT.

This clonotype has more than one count but fewer than ten. The rearrangement links TRBV7-2 to TRBJ2-1; D ambiguous. CDR3 length: 13 residues. Trimming stripped 3 bases from V and 8 bases from J, with 11 bases between. Germline V gene data show CDR1 as SGHTA and CDR2 as FQGNSA. The CDR3, as DNA: TGTGCCAGCAGCTTCTTGGCAGCCTATGAGCAGTTCTTC. Translating it yields CASSFLAAYEQFF.

This clonotype turned up a few times. The chain has TRBV10-3 and TRBJ2-1, with D perhaps matching TRBD1 (6 bases). Trimming removed 4 bases at V and 0 bases at J, with 13 bases between. CDR1 and CDR2 from the germline V gene are ENHRY and SYGVKD. The CDR3 length is 16 residues. The CDR3 loop reads CAISGAGQSSYNEQFF. The CDR3 DNA sequence: TGTGCCATCAGTGGGGCTGGACAGAGCTCCTACAATGAGCAGTTCTTC.